This is a list of T cell receptor beta chains from one sample in a study of human T cells and chemical hapten exposure. TCRdb ran MiXCR on the 5' RACE reads and lists one entry per CDR3 protein. The sample contains around 100,000 distinct CDR3 sequences, approximately 19% of which appear only once. The source of these receptors is a human donor in good health. The CDR3 runs from the conserved cysteine through the conserved F or W. Each record gives: D gene, clone size, J gene, V gene, CDR3 protein, CDR3 DNA. D genes are given only for firm matches. Clone size is not always given. Where it is, it says once, few, many or a class for expanded clones.

>NA|few|TRBJ2-1|TRBV28
CASSSVAPWDEQFF
TGTGCCAGCAGTTCCGTGGCCCCGTGGGATGAGCAGTTCTTC
>NA|NA|TRBJ2-3|TRBV27
CASGYTDTQYF
TGTGCCAGCGGGTACACAGATACGCAGTATTTT
>NA|few|TRBJ1-1|TRBV7-2
CASSFNRGNTEAFF
TGTGCCAGCAGCTTCAATCGGGGTAACACTGAAGCTTTCTTT
>NA|few|TRBJ1-1|TRBV20-1
CSAPLGGTEAFF
TGCAGTGCTCCCCTGGGGGGCACTGAAGCTTTCTTT
>NA|few|TRBJ2-3|TRBV5-6
CASSSRGVTDTQYF
TGTGCCAGCAGCTCGAGGGGGGTGACAGATACGCAGTATTTT
>NA|few|TRBJ1-4|TRBV18
CASSPSINEKLFF
TGTGCCAGCTCACCATCTATAAATGAAAAACTGTTTTTT
>NA|NA|TRBJ2-3|TRBV4-1
CASSREVKSTDTQYF
TGCGCCAGCAGCCGGGAAGTTAAAAGCACAGATACGCAGTATTTT
>TRBD1|few|TRBJ2-6|TRBV6-1
CASWDRGSGANVLTF
TGTGCCAGCTGGGACAGGGGTTCTGGGGCCAACGTCCTGACTTTC
>NA|few|TRBJ1-1|TRBV5-1
CASSFRLSSLNTEAFF
TGCGCCAGCAGCTTCCGATTGTCCAGCCTTAACACTGAAGCTTTCTTT
>NA|few|TRBJ1-1|TRBV9
CASSVGEGGTEAFF
TGTGCCAGCAGCGTAGGGGAGGGGGGGACTGAAGCTTTCTTT
>NA|NA|TRBJ2-5|TRBV6-1
CASSEGYRSSQETQYF
TGTGCCAGCAGTGAAGGGTACAGATCCTCTCAAGAGACCCAGTACTTC
>TRBD2|NA|TRBJ2-2|TRBV27
CASSLHTVGLVAGELFF
TGTGCCAGCAGTTTACATACAGTAGGACTAGTGGCCGGGGAGCTGTTTTTT
>NA|NA|TRBJ1-1|TRBV20-1
CSARATGNTEAFF
TGCAGTGCTAGAGCTACAGGGAACACTGAAGCTTTCTTT
>NA|few|TRBJ1-6|TRBV12-3/TRBV12-4
CASSLTRDRTDNSPLHF
TGTGCCAGCAGTTTAACCCGCGACAGGACGGATAATTCACCCCTCCACTTT
>TRBD1|NA|TRBJ2-4|TRBV29-1
CSVAQGAQNIQYF
TGCAGCGTTGCACAGGGGGCGCAAAACATTCAGTACTTC
>TRBD2|NA|TRBJ2-7|TRBV6-2/TRBV6-3
CASSYSNTGTSGLGEQYF
TGTGCCAGCAGTTACTCGAACACCGGGACTAGCGGTCTGGGGGAGCAGTACTTC
>TRBD1|NA|TRBJ1-2|TRBV10-3
CAIRPGQGDYGYTF
TGTGCCATCAGGCCGGGACAGGGGGACTATGGCTACACCTTC
>NA|NA|TRBJ1-1|TRBV12-5
CASGLVDTEAFF
TGTGCTAGTGGTTTGGTAGACACTGAAGCTTTCTTT
>NA|few|TRBJ1-6|TRBV18
CASSRNEDSPLHF
TGTGCCAGCTCACGGAATGAGGATTCACCCCTCCACTTT
>NA|NA|TRBJ2-3|TRBV3-1
CASSQGAGSATDTQYF
TGTGCCAGCAGCCAAGGGGCCGGGTCAGCCACAGATACGCAGTATTTT
>NA|NA|TRBJ1-4|TRBV20-1
CSARDLRGGANEKLFF
TGCAGTGCTAGAGATCTTCGGGGCGGGGCTAATGAAAAACTGTTTTTT
>NA|NA|TRBJ1-4|TRBV9
CASSVRETPNEKLFF
TGTGCCAGCAGCGTAAGAGAAACCCCTAATGAAAAACTGTTTTTT